The rows below give T cell receptor beta chains drawn from one sample of a study of cytotoxic CD8 clonotypes in ibrutinib-treated CLL. The protocol was immunoSEQ multiplex PCR, while the TCRdb copy is restricted to in-frame clones and leaves out a portion. The sample shows about 68,000 clones, under 70% of them seen only once. This sample comprised PBMCs, obtained after 12 months of ibrutinib treatment. All receptors come from a human donor with chronic lymphocytic leukemia. CDR3s include the opening cysteine and the closing phenylalanine or tryptophan. A D gene is named only where the DNA matches it firmly. A row's size may be missing; if present it is once, few, many or a size class.

v_gene: TRBV5-1
abundance: .
d_gene: TRBD2
j_gene: TRBJ2-5
CDR3nt: TGCGCCAGCAGCTACGGACTAGCGGCAACTAAAGAGACCCAGTACTTC
CDR3aa: CASSYGLAATKETQYF

v_gene: TRBV10-1
abundance: once
d_gene: TRBD1
j_gene: TRBJ1-2
CDR3nt: TGCGCCAGCAGTGAGGCGGGACAGGGTTGGCATGGCTACACCTTC
CDR3aa: CASSEAGQGWHGYTF

v_gene: TRBV15
abundance: .
d_gene: .
j_gene: TRBJ2-2
CDR3nt: TGTGCCACCAGCAGAGGGGCAGGGGATACCGGGGAGCTGTTTTTT
CDR3aa: CATSRGAGDTGELFF

v_gene: TRBV19
abundance: few
d_gene: .
j_gene: TRBJ1-5
CDR3nt: TGTGCCAGTACTAATGGTGGGCAGGAGAGGATTAGCAATCAGCCCCAGCATTTT
CDR3aa: CASTNGGQERISNQPQHF

v_gene: TRBV7-8
abundance: .
d_gene: .
j_gene: TRBJ2-2
CDR3nt: TGTGCCAGCAGCAATGAGGGCGTAGGGTCGGCCGGGGAGCTGTTTTTT
CDR3aa: CASSNEGVGSAGELFF

v_gene: TRBV28
abundance: .
d_gene: .
j_gene: TRBJ2-1
CDR3nt: TGTGCCAGCAAGGAGGGCGAGCAGTTCTTC
CDR3aa: CASKEGEQFF

v_gene: TRBV29-1
abundance: .
d_gene: .
j_gene: TRBJ2-3
CDR3nt: TGCAGCGTTGCGGCCAACCGCAGGGTGGCAGATACGCAGTATTTT
CDR3aa: CSVAANRRVADTQYF

v_gene: TRBV4-2
abundance: few
d_gene: .
j_gene: TRBJ1-2
CDR3nt: TGTGCCAGCAGCCAAGAACAAGGACAGTCTTATGGCTACACCTTC
CDR3aa: CASSQEQGQSYGYTF

v_gene: TRBV18
abundance: .
d_gene: .
j_gene: TRBJ1-1
CDR3nt: TGTGCCAGCTCCCCTGGAGGCAGAGAAAGAGAAGCTTTCTTT
CDR3aa: CASSPGGREREAFF

v_gene: TRBV13
abundance: few
d_gene: .
j_gene: TRBJ1-1
CDR3nt: TGTGCCAGCAGCCCGAGACCCAGGGTGAACACTGAAGCTTTCTTT
CDR3aa: CASSPRPRVNTEAFF

v_gene: TRBV6-1
abundance: few
d_gene: .
j_gene: TRBJ2-1
CDR3nt: TGTGCCAGCAGTGAAGTTAGGGGTCACTACAATGAGCAGTTCTTC
CDR3aa: CASSEVRGHYNEQFF

v_gene: TRBV14
abundance: .
d_gene: .
j_gene: TRBJ1-6
CDR3nt: TGTGCCAGCAGCCAAGATACGGGGGGAGGTTCACCCCTCCACTTT
CDR3aa: CASSQDTGGGSPLHF

v_gene: TRBV19
abundance: .
d_gene: .
j_gene: TRBJ1-1
CDR3nt: TGTGCCAGTACGAGGGGCGGGAACACTGAAGCTTTCTTT
CDR3aa: CASTRGGNTEAFF

v_gene: TRBV7-2
abundance: .
d_gene: TRBD2
j_gene: TRBJ2-3
CDR3nt: TGTGCCAGCAGCCCCGGGACTAGCGGGGTTACGCAGTATTTT
CDR3aa: CASSPGTSGVTQYF

v_gene: TRBV9
abundance: .
d_gene: .
j_gene: TRBJ2-7
CDR3nt: TGTGCCAGCAGCCAAGGATCCCTAAACTACGAGCAGTACTTC
CDR3aa: CASSQGSLNYEQYF

v_gene: TRBV15
abundance: .
d_gene: .
j_gene: TRBJ1-2
CDR3nt: TGTGCCACCAGCAGTGCCGCTTACTATGGCTACACCTTC
CDR3aa: CATSSAAYYGYTF

v_gene: TRBV7-9
abundance: .
d_gene: .
j_gene: TRBJ2-5
CDR3nt: TGTGCCAGCAGCTTATTTGGGACTCCTAAACAAGAGACCCAGTACTTC
CDR3aa: CASSLFGTPKQETQYF

v_gene: TRBV18
abundance: .
d_gene: TRBD1
j_gene: TRBJ1-1
CDR3nt: TGTGCCAGCTCACGAGGGACAGGGGTTACTGAAGCTTTCTTT
CDR3aa: CASSRGTGVTEAFF

v_gene: TRBV5-8
abundance: .
d_gene: TRBD2
j_gene: TRBJ2-3
CDR3nt: TGTGCCAGCAGCCCCGGGGGGGTCACAGATACGCAGTATTTT
CDR3aa: CASSPGGVTDTQYF

v_gene: TRBV18
abundance: .
d_gene: TRBD2
j_gene: TRBJ2-3
CDR3nt: TGTGCCAGCTCACCTTTACCACCTAGCGGGGCCACAGATACGCAGTATTTT
CDR3aa: CASSPLPPSGATDTQYF

v_gene: TRBV6-1
abundance: .
d_gene: TRBD2
j_gene: TRBJ2-7
CDR3nt: TGTGCCAGCAGTGCTCGGGAGGTAATACTTTCCTACGAGCAGTACTTC
CDR3aa: CASSAREVILSYEQYF

v_gene: TRBV4-3
abundance: .
d_gene: TRBD1
j_gene: TRBJ1-5
CDR3nt: TGCGCCAGCAGCCCACATTACAGGGGGAATCAGCCCCAGCATTTT
CDR3aa: CASSPHYRGNQPQHF

v_gene: TRBV7-2
abundance: .
d_gene: .
j_gene: TRBJ2-5
CDR3nt: TGTGCCAGCAGCCCCCCAGGGCAGGGGACAATTGGGACCCAGTACTTC
CDR3aa: CASSPPGQGTIGTQYF

v_gene: TRBV19
abundance: .
d_gene: .
j_gene: TRBJ1-4
CDR3nt: TGTGCCAGTAGAACGACAACTAATGAAAAACTGTTTTTT
CDR3aa: CASRTTTNEKLFF

v_gene: TRBV7-6
abundance: .
d_gene: .
j_gene: TRBJ2-7
CDR3nt: TGTGCCAGCAGCCCATCGAGCCTTGGCGAGCAGTACTTC
CDR3aa: CASSPSSLGEQYF

v_gene: TRBV7-2
abundance: .
d_gene: .
j_gene: TRBJ2-7
CDR3nt: TGTGCCAGCAGCTTAGGGACTGACGAGCAGTACTTC
CDR3aa: CASSLGTDEQYF

v_gene: TRBV9
abundance: few
d_gene: .
j_gene: TRBJ1-2
CDR3nt: TGTGCCAGCAGAGGGACGGTTGACTATGGCTACACCTTC
CDR3aa: CASRGTVDYGYTF

v_gene: TRBV5-5
abundance: .
d_gene: .
j_gene: TRBJ2-7
CDR3nt: TGTGCCAGCAGCCCCGGGACTCTTAACGAGCAGTACTTC
CDR3aa: CASSPGTLNEQYF

v_gene: TRBV5-4
abundance: few
d_gene: TRBD2
j_gene: TRBJ2-7
CDR3nt: TGTGCCAGCAGCTCGGGAGGCGGAGCCTACGAGCAGTACTTC
CDR3aa: CASSSGGGAYEQYF

v_gene: TRBV2
abundance: few
d_gene: .
j_gene: TRBJ1-5
CDR3nt: TGTGCCAGCAGTACAGGGTACAATCAGCCCCAGCATTTT
CDR3aa: CASSTGYNQPQHF

v_gene: TRBV29-1
abundance: once
d_gene: .
j_gene: TRBJ2-3
CDR3nt: TGCAGCCACAGAACAGGGAGGAACACAGATACGCAGTATTTT
CDR3aa: CSHRTGRNTDTQYF

v_gene: TRBV19
abundance: few
d_gene: .
j_gene: TRBJ1-1
CDR3nt: TGTGCCAGTAGTAGTAACCGGAACACTGAAGCTTTCTTT
CDR3aa: CASSSNRNTEAFF

v_gene: TRBV19
abundance: .
d_gene: TRBD1
j_gene: TRBJ2-7
CDR3nt: TGTGCCAGTAGTATGGGGGACAGGAGCTCCTACGAGCAGTACTTC
CDR3aa: CASSMGDRSSYEQYF

v_gene: TRBV28
abundance: .
d_gene: TRBD1
j_gene: TRBJ1-5
CDR3nt: TGTGCCAGCAGATTAACAGGGGGCCAGGTACAGCCCCAGCATTTT
CDR3aa: CASRLTGGQVQPQHF

v_gene: TRBV5-6
abundance: .
d_gene: .
j_gene: TRBJ2-1
CDR3nt: TGTGCCAGCAGCTTTTGGGTCCCAGGCAGTGAGCAGTTCTTC
CDR3aa: CASSFWVPGSEQFF